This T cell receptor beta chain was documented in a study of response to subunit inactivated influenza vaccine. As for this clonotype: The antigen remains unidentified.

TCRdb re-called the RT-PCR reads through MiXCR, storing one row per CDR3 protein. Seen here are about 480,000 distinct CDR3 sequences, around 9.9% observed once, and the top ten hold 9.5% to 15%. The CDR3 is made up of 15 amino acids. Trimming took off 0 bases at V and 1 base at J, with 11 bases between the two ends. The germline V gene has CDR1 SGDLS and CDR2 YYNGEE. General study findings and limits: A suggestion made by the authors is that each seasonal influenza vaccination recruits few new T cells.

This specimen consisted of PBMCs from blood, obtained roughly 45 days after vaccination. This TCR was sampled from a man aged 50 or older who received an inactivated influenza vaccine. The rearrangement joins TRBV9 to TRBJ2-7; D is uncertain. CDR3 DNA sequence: TGTGCCAGCAGCGTAGGTCCGTCTAGGTCCTACGAGCAGTACTTC. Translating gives CASSVGPSRSYEQYF.